A selection of T cell receptor beta chains follows, all from one sample in a study of blood T cells in healthy people across ages. MiXCR, run by TCRdb on the 5' RACE reads, gives a single entry per CDR3 protein. The sample lists 700,000 to 950,000 distinct CDR3 sequences, 58% occurring once. The source material was blood. The receptors stem from a young man in good health. Both conserved end residues are part of each CDR3. Fields, in order: J gene, D gene, clone size, V gene, CDR3 protein, CDR3 DNA. The D gene is left open where the match is weak. Not all rows give a size; the values are once, few, many and, for expanded clones, a class.

j_call: TRBJ1-4
d_call: TRBD1
clone_size: .
v_call: TRBV2
cdr3_aa: CASRSDRGRGGNEKLFF
cdr3_nt: TGTGCCAGCAGGTCGGACAGGGGGCGCGGCGGTAATGAAAAACTGTTTTTT

j_call: TRBJ2-1
d_call: .
clone_size: .
v_call: TRBV20-1
cdr3_aa: CSVSAAGGTGLLFGQFF
cdr3_nt: TGCAGTGTCTCGGCGGCCGGGGGTACGGGACTTTTATTTGGGCAGTTCTTC

j_call: TRBJ2-1
d_call: .
clone_size: .
v_call: TRBV20-1
cdr3_aa: CSARPGGYEQFF
cdr3_nt: TGCAGTGCCCGGCCGGGGGGCTATGAGCAGTTCTTC

j_call: TRBJ2-5
d_call: .
clone_size: .
v_call: TRBV6-5
cdr3_aa: CASRGAVETQYF
cdr3_nt: TGTGCCAGTCGCGGGGCTGTGGAGACCCAGTACTTC

j_call: TRBJ2-7
d_call: .
clone_size: .
v_call: TRBV20-1
cdr3_aa: CSATLEGSYEQYF
cdr3_nt: TGCAGTGCTACACTTGAGGGCTCCTACGAGCAGTACTTC

j_call: TRBJ1-6
d_call: .
clone_size: few
v_call: TRBV27
cdr3_aa: CASSVSYNSPLHF
cdr3_nt: TGTGCCAGCAGTGTCTCCTATAATTCACCCCTCCACTTT

j_call: TRBJ1-3
d_call: .
clone_size: .
v_call: TRBV6-5
cdr3_aa: CASSRRSGSAGNTIYF
cdr3_nt: TGTGCCAGCAGCCGCCGATCGGGGTCCGCTGGAAACACCATATATTTT

j_call: TRBJ2-5
d_call: TRBD1
clone_size: few
v_call: TRBV6-6
cdr3_aa: CASSPGTGLSETQYF
cdr3_nt: TGTGCCAGCAGTCCCGGGACAGGGTTAAGCGAGACCCAGTACTTC

j_call: TRBJ1-1
d_call: .
clone_size: .
v_call: TRBV12-3/TRBV12-4
cdr3_aa: CASSSTAQDTEAFF
cdr3_nt: TGTGCCAGCAGTTCGACAGCCCAAGACACTGAAGCTTTCTTT

j_call: TRBJ1-2
d_call: .
clone_size: few
v_call: TRBV28
cdr3_aa: CASSTTVWGYTF
cdr3_nt: TGTGCCAGCAGTACGACAGTGTGGGGCTACACCTTC

j_call: TRBJ2-7
d_call: TRBD2
clone_size: many
v_call: TRBV7-6
cdr3_aa: CASSQAGAVSYEQYF
cdr3_nt: TGTGCCAGCAGCCAAGCGGGAGCTGTCTCCTACGAGCAGTACTTC

j_call: TRBJ1-2
d_call: TRBD1
clone_size: .
v_call: TRBV4-3
cdr3_aa: CASSQDLGAGGYGYTF
cdr3_nt: TGCGCCAGCAGCCAAGATTTGGGCGCAGGGGGCTATGGCTACACCTTC

j_call: TRBJ2-4
d_call: TRBD1
clone_size: few
v_call: TRBV12-3/TRBV12-4
cdr3_aa: CASSSGQGVAKNIQYF
cdr3_nt: TGTGCCAGCAGTTCCGGACAGGGTGTTGCCAAAAACATTCAGTACTTC

j_call: TRBJ2-3
d_call: .
clone_size: .
v_call: TRBV5-1
cdr3_aa: CASSAGLFGRDTQYF
cdr3_nt: TGCGCCAGCAGCGCCGGACTGTTCGGCAGGGATACGCAGTATTTT

j_call: TRBJ2-1
d_call: .
clone_size: .
v_call: TRBV7-2
cdr3_aa: CASSLAGWGAGNEQFF
cdr3_nt: TGTGCCAGCAGCTTAGCAGGTTGGGGGGCTGGCAATGAGCAGTTCTTC

j_call: TRBJ2-1
d_call: TRBD2
clone_size: .
v_call: TRBV6-2/TRBV6-3
cdr3_aa: CASRLAGDNEQFF
cdr3_nt: TGTGCCAGCAGACTAGCGGGGGACAATGAGCAGTTCTTC

j_call: TRBJ1-2
d_call: .
clone_size: once
v_call: TRBV7-9
cdr3_aa: CASLQIGPGHLNMGYGYTF
cdr3_nt: TGTGCCAGCCTACAGATCGGGCCGGGACACCTCAATATGGGATATGGCTACACCTTC

j_call: TRBJ2-3
d_call: .
clone_size: .
v_call: TRBV7-2
cdr3_aa: CASGIMGSTDTQYF
cdr3_nt: TGTGCCAGCGGGATCATGGGGAGCACAGATACGCAGTATTTT

j_call: TRBJ1-6
d_call: .
clone_size: few
v_call: TRBV12-3/TRBV12-4
cdr3_aa: CASSFSNNDNSPLHF
cdr3_nt: TGTGCCAGCAGTTTCAGTAACAATGATAATTCACCCCTCCACTTT

j_call: TRBJ1-3
d_call: .
clone_size: .
v_call: TRBV18
cdr3_aa: CASSRRGPEGPTGNTIYF
cdr3_nt: TGTGCCAGCTCACGCCGCGGACCCGAGGGTCCTACTGGAAACACCATATATTTT

j_call: TRBJ1-1
d_call: .
clone_size: .
v_call: TRBV4-3
cdr3_aa: CASSQVNRQNTEAFF
cdr3_nt: TGCGCCAGCAGCCAAGTGAACAGGCAGAACACTGAAGCTTTCTTT

j_call: TRBJ2-5
d_call: .
clone_size: .
v_call: TRBV7-2
cdr3_aa: CASVLGGLETQYF
cdr3_nt: TGTGCCAGCGTCCTTGGGGGGCTCGAGACCCAGTACTTC

j_call: TRBJ1-5
d_call: .
clone_size: .
v_call: TRBV20-1
cdr3_aa: CSAVYHDGLGSPQHF
cdr3_nt: TGCAGTGCTGTTTACCACGACGGACTGGGCAGCCCCCAGCATTTT

j_call: TRBJ2-3
d_call: .
clone_size: .
v_call: TRBV3-1
cdr3_aa: CASSQGSSDTDTQYF
cdr3_nt: TGTGCCAGCAGCCAAGGGTCTAGTGACACAGATACGCAGTATTTT

j_call: TRBJ1-1
d_call: .
clone_size: .
v_call: TRBV6-1
cdr3_aa: CASQGDLAEAFF
cdr3_nt: TGTGCCAGCCAAGGAGATTTGGCTGAAGCTTTCTTT

j_call: TRBJ2-7
d_call: .
clone_size: .
v_call: TRBV29-1
cdr3_aa: CSVEGLSRGEQYF
cdr3_nt: TGCAGCGTTGAAGGTCTCAGTAGGGGCGAGCAGTACTTC

j_call: TRBJ2-7
d_call: .
clone_size: few
v_call: TRBV3-1
cdr3_aa: CASSQGRSSYEQYF
cdr3_nt: TGTGCCAGCAGCCAAGGCAGGAGTTCCTACGAGCAGTACTTC